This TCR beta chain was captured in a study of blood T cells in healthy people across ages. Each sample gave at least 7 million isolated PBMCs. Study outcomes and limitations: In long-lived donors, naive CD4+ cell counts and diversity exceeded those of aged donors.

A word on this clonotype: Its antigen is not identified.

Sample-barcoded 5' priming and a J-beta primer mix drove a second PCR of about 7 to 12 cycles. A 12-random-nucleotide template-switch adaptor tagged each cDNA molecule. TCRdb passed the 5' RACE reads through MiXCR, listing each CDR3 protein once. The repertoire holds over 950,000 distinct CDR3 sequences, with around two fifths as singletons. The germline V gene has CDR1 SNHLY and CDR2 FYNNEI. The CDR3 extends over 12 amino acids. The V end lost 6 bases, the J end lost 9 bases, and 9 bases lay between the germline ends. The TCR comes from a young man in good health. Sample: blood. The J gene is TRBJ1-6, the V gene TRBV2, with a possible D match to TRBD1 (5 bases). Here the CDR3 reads CASRGESSPLHF. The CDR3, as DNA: TGTGCCAGCAGGGGGGAAAGTTCACCCCTCCACTTT.